A single sample is the source of the 5 T cell receptor beta chains below, sequenced in a study of blood T cell repertoires in COVID-19. TCRdb keeps only in-frame clones here, not all; method: immunoSEQ multiplex PCR. Of 200,000 to 300,000 clones in the sample, less than 90% were seen once. Sequenced: peripheral blood. The receptors stem from a man in his sixties with acute or convalescent COVID-19.

The V gene is TRBV6-2 or TRBV6-3, the J gene TRBJ2-1, with 13 bases aligning to TRBD2. Germline CDR1 MNHEY, CDR2 SVGEGT. The ends lost 4 bases at V and 3 bases at J; junction bases unmatched: 6. This CDR3 contains 17 residues. Here the CDR3 reads CASSSPGTSGIYNEQFF. In DNA form, the CDR3 reads TGTGCCAGCAGTTCACCCGGGACTAGCGGGATCTACAATGAGCAGTTCTTC.

The rearrangement joins TRBV2 to TRBJ1-6, with D possibly TRBD1 on 6 matching bases. Germline assignment: CDR1 SNHLY and CDR2 FYNNEI. Trimming pared 3 bases from V and 5 bases from J, leaving 11 bases between. The CDR3 loop spans 15 amino acids. The CDR3 coding sequence is TGTGCCAGCAGTGATTGGACAGAGGATAATTCACCCCTCCACTTT. Residues: CASSDWTEDNSPLHF.

The chain links TRBV3-1 (or the pseudogene TRBV3-2) to TRBJ1-1; 12 bases fit TRBD1. The CDR3 totals 18 residues. V lost 4 bases to trimming and J lost 6 bases; unmatched junction nucleotides: 15. Germline CDR1 reads LGHDT; CDR2 reads YNNKEL (reference sequence). In DNA, the CDR3 is TGTGCCAGCAGCCGCGCGGGGGACAGGGGGCCGGGGGAGGCTGAAGCTTTCTTT. It translates to CASSRAGDRGPGEAEAFF.

CDR3 nucleotide sequence: TGTGCCAGCAGCGCGCGACTAGCGGGAGTATCCTACGAGCAGTACTTC. It is translated as CASSARLAGVSYEQYF. The V call is TRBV13, the J call TRBJ2-7, with 12 bases lining up with TRBD2. Germline CDR1 and CDR2: PRHDT and FYEKMQ (reference sequence). V was clipped by 5 bases and J by 1 base; unmatched bases: 6. The CDR3 covers 16 residues.

This clone was seen once. V gene TRBV28 combines with J gene TRBJ2-2; 8 bases are shared with TRBD1. Germline-derived CDR1 and CDR2 are MDHEN and SYDVKM. This CDR3 contains 14 residues. V shed 9 bases, J shed 4 bases, and the junction held 7 bases outside the gene matches. The CDR3 DNA follows: TGTGCCAGTATAACAGGGGGTGTCACCGGGGAGCTGTTTTTT. This encodes CASITGGVTGELFF.